This T cell receptor beta chain was observed in a study of T-cell reconstitution after alpha-beta-depleted transplantation in children (dated by TCRdb to the mid-2010s). Regarding the study in general: The study quantitatively tracked T-cell immune reconstitution after TCRalphabeta/CD19-depleted allogeneic hematopoietic cell transplantation in children using TCR repertoire profiling. Overall results and qualifications from the work: The apparently early recovery of alphabetaT-cell counts about two months after transplant reportedly depended on only several hundred rapidly expanded clones that came from non-depleted graft cells. The high TCRbeta diversity at day 60 in some patients was ascribed to recipient T cells and intrathymic progenitors that had survived conditioning. The frequencies of hyperexpanded clones fell over the following months, and after one year, T-cell counts and TCRbeta diversity were mostly attributed to newly produced T cells.

The library was generated by PCR. The instrument was an Illumina HiSeq 2500. TCR libraries were prepared with molecular barcoding, using unique molecular identifiers to normalize TCRbeta repertoire quantification. TCRdb passed the public sequencing reads through fastp at Q25 and MiXCR, retaining productive beta sequences. Every CDR3 protein is listed once, alongside the most common genes and DNA of its rows. In this sample the table shows about 78,000 distinct CDR3 sequences, around an eighth of which occur a single time. The ten largest account for 25% to 30% of the sample. According to the study, the label for this sample's treatment or condition signals: allogeneic hematopoietic cell transplantation with graft depleted of TCRalphabeta T cells and CD19 B cells. The transplant recipients were children given TCRalphabeta/CD19-depleted allogeneic hematopoietic cell grafts. On this clonotype itself: Which antigen it targets is not known. Per-base qualities were not stored, and no clone one base away is much larger.

From a lookup of the germline V gene, CDR1 and CDR2 are KGHDR and SFDVKD. The cysteine opens and the phenylalanine closes a CDR3 of 16 amino acids. The read is trimmed to its CDR3 DNA, 48 bases read in frame from base 1. Compared with germline, V lacks 4 bases and J lacks 6 bases; bases without a gene match: 11. The sequence joins TRBV24-1 to TRBJ2-1; 7 central nucleotides agree with TRBD1. Material: PBMCs, mostly from graft donor cells, obtained 180 days after TCRalphabeta/CD19-depleted stem cell transplant. This TCR was sampled from a male patient between 2 and 10 years old who had a stem cell transplant for acute lymphoblastic leukemia, so the T cells may come from the graft donor. The CDR3 region: CATSDPGQRIGNEQFF. The sequenced DNA is TGTGCCACCAGTGACCCGGGACAGCGGATAGGCAATGAGCAGTTCTTC.